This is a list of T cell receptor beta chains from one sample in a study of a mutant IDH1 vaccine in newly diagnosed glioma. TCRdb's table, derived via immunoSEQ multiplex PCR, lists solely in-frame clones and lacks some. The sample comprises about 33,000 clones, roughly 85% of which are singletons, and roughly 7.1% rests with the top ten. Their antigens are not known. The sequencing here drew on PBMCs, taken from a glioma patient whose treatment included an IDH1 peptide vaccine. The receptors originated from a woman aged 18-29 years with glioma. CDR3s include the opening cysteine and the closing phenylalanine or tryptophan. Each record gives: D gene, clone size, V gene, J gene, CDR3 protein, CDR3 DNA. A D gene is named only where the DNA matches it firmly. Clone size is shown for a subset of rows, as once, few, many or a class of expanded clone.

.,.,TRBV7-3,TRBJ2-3,CASSSQFETQYF,TGTGCCAGCAGCTCCCAATTTGAGACGCAGTATTTT
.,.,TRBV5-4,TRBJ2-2,CASSFKQGYTGELFF,TGTGCCAGCAGCTTCAAACAGGGCTACACCGGGGAGCTGTTTTTT
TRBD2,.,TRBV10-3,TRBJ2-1,CAIRGGLAGDSEQFF,TGTGCCATCAGAGGGGGACTAGCGGGAGATAGTGAGCAGTTCTTC
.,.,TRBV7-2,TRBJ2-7,CASSLVFSASFTYEQYF,TGTGCCAGCAGCTTAGTTTTTTCGGCTAGTTTCACCTACGAGCAGTACTTC
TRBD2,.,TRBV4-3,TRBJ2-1,CASSQDWRGAYNEQFF,TGCGCCAGCAGCCAAGATTGGCGGGGGGCCTACAATGAGCAGTTCTTC
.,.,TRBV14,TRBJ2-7,CASSPDLARGVYEQYF,TGTGCCAGCAGCCCTGATCTAGCGAGGGGAGTCTACGAGCAGTACTTC
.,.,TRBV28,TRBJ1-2,CASVIPGSNYGYTF,TGTGCCAGCGTTATTCCCGGATCTAACTATGGCTACACCTTC
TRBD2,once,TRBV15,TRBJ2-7,CATSRGLAGGGFSYEQYF,TGTGCCACCAGCAGGGGACTAGCGGGAGGTGGGTTCTCCTACGAGCAGTACTTC
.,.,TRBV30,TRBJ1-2,CAWRKDNYGYTF,TGTGCCTGGAGAAAAGATAACTATGGCTACACCTTC
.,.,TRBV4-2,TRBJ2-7,CASSQVVAAYEQYF,TGTGCCAGCAGCCAAGTCGTGGCGGCCTACGAGCAGTACTTC
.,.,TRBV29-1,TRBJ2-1,CSVEGGVWAGEQFF,TGCAGCGTTGAAGGGGGGGTTTGGGCAGGGGAGCAGTTCTTC
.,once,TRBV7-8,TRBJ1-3,CASGPGISGNTIYF,TGTGCCAGCGGACCAGGGATCTCTGGAAACACCATATATTTT
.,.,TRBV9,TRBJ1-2,CASSVAGIAYYGYTF,TGTGCCAGCAGCGTAGCGGGGATAGCTTACTATGGCTACACCTTC
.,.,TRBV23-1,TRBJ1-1,CASRSKNTEAFF,TGCGCCAGCAGGAGCAAGAACACTGAAGCTTTCTTT
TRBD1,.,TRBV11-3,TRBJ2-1,CASRSAGQGANEQFF,TGTGCCAGCAGATCTGCAGGACAGGGGGCGAATGAGCAGTTCTTC
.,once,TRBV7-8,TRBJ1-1,CASSLFYLGANTEAFF,TGTGCCAGCAGCCTATTCTACCTGGGGGCAAACACTGAAGCTTTCTTT
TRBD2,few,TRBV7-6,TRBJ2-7,CASSLFPAPRTSGNEQYF,TGTGCCAGCAGCTTATTCCCCGCCCCCCGGACTAGCGGGAACGAGCAGTACTTC
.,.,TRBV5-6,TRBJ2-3,CASSCYRADSTDTQYF,TGTGCCAGCAGCTGCTACAGGGCGGATAGCACAGATACGCAGTATTTT
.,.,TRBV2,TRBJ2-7,CASSPEVAIPYEQYF,TGTGCCAGCAGTCCCGAGGTAGCCATACCATACGAGCAGTACTTC
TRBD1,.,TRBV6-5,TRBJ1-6,CASSRDSLLGSPLHF,TGTGCCAGCAGTCGGGACAGTCTCCTGGGTTCACCCCTCCACTTT
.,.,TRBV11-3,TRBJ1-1,CASSPPGAGTEAFF,TGTGCCAGCAGCCCCCCAGGGGCAGGGACTGAAGCTTTCTTT
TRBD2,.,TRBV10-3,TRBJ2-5,CAISVVLAGQKFQETQYF,TGTGCCATCAGTGTTGTACTAGCGGGGCAGAAATTCCAAGAGACCCAGTACTTC
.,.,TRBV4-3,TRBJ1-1,CASSQDGGGLGAEAFF,TGCGCCAGCAGCCAAGATGGGGGGGGCTTGGGCGCTGAAGCTTTCTTT
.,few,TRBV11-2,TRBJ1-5,CASSAESLQFSNQPQHF,TGTGCCAGCAGCGCCGAGAGCCTCCAATTTAGCAATCAGCCCCAGCATTTT
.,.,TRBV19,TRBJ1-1,CASSIFDTEAFF,TGTGCCAGTAGTATTTTCGACACTGAAGCTTTCTTT
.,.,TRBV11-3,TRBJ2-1,CASSSPGIDEQFF,TGTGCCAGCAGCTCCCCTGGAATCGATGAGCAGTTCTTC
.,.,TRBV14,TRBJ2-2,CASSQSFGIAGELFF,TGTGCCAGCAGCCAAAGTTTCGGGATCGCCGGGGAGCTGTTTTTT
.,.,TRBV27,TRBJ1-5,CATGGWGNQPQHF,TGTGCCACCGGCGGTTGGGGCAATCAGCCCCAGCATTTT